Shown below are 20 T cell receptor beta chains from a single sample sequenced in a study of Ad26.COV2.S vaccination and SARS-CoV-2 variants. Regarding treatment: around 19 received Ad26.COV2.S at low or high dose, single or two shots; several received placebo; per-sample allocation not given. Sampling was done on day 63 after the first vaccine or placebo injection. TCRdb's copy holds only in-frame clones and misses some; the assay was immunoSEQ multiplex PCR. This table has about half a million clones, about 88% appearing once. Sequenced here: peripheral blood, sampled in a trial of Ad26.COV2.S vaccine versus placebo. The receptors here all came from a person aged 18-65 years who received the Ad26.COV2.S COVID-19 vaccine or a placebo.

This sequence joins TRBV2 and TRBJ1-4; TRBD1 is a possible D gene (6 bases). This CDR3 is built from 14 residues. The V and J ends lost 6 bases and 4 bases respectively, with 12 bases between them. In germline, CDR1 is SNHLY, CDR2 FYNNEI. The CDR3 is CASRGTIGNEKLFF. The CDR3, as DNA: TGTGCCAGCAGAGGGACAATCGGTAATGAAAAACTGTTTTTT.

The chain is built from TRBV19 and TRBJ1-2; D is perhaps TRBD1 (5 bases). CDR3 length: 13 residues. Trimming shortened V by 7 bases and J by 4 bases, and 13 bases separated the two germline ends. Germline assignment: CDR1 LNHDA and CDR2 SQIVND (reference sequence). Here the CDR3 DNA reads TGTGCCAGTAAGGGGCAGGGTAGCTATGGCTACACCTTC. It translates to CASKGQGSYGYTF.

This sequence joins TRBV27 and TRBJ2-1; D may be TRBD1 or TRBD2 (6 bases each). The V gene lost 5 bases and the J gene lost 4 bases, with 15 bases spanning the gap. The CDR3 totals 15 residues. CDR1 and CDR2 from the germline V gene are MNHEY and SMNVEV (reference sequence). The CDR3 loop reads CASSAPGEEYNEQFF. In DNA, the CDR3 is TGTGCCAGCAGTGCGCCAGGGGAGGAATACAATGAGCAGTTCTTC.

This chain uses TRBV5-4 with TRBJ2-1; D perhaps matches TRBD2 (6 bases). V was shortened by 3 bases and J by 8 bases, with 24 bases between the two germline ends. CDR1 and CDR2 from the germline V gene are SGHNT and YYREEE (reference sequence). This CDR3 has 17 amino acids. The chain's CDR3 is CASSSRRAGGTLDEQFF. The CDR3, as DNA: TGTGCCAGCAGCTCCCGGAGGGCCGGGGGAACCCTTGATGAGCAGTTCTTC.

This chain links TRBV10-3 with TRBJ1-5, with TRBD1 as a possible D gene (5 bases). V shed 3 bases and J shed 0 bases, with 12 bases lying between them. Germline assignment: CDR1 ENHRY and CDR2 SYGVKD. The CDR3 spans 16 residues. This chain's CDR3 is CAISEGTETSNQPQHF. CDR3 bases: TGTGCCATCAGTGAAGGGACGGAGACTAGCAATCAGCCCCAGCATTTT.

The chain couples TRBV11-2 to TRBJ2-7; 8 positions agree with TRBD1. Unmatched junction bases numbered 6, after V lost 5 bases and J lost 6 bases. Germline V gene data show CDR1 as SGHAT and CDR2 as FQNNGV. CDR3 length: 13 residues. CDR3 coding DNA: TGTGCCAGCAGCCCGACAGGGGATACCGAGCAGTACTTC. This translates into CASSPTGDTEQYF.

CDR3 sequence (DNA): TGTGCCAGCAGTCCGACGGGATTCCTCTACGAGCAGTACTTC. This translates into CASSPTGFLYEQYF. The rearrangement links TRBV6-5 to TRBJ2-7; D might be TRBD2 (5 bases). The V end lost 5 bases, the J end lost 3 bases, and 14 bases lay between the germline ends. CDR1 is MNHEY and CDR2 is SVGAGI in the germline V gene. This CDR3 is 14 amino acids long.

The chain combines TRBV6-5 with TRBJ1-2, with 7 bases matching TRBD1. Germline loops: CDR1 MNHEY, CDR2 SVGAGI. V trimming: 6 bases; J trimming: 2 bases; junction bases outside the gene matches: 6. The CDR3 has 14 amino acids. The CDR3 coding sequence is TGTGCCAGCAGAAGACAGGGAGGGAACTATGGCTACACCTTC. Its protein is CASRRQGGNYGYTF.

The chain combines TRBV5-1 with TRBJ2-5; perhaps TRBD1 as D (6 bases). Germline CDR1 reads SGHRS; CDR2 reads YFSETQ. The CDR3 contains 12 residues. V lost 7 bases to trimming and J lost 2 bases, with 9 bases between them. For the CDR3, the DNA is TGCGCCAGCGGGGGCGGGCAAGAGACCCAGTACTTC. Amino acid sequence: CASGGGQETQYF.

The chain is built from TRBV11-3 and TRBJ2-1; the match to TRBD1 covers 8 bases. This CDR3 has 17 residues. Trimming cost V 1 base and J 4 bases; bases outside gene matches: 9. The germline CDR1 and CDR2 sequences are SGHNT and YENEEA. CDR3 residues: CASSLGGQANSYNEQFF. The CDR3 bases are TGTGCCAGCAGCTTAGGGGGACAGGCGAACTCATACAATGAGCAGTTCTTC.

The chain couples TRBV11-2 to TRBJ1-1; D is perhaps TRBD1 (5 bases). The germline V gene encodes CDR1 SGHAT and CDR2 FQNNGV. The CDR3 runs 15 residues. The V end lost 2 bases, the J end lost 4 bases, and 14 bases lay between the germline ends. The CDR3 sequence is CASSLPRGRSTEAFF. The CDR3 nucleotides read TGTGCCAGCAGCTTACCTCGGGGGAGGAGCACTGAAGCTTTCTTT.

CDR3 DNA: TGTGCCACCAGCAGAGTGTGGGGGGGGATGGATTCACCCCTCCACTTT. Its translation is CATSRVWGGMDSPLHF. The chain combines TRBV15 with TRBJ1-6, with D maybe TRBD1 (5 bases). CDR1 is LNHNV and CDR2 is YYDKDF in the germline V gene (reference sequence). The CDR3 is 16 residues long. Trimming left V 1 base short and J 8 bases short, with 15 bases between. Looking up the rest from reference TRBV15 and TRBJ1-6 gives the full variable domain: DAMVIQNPRYQVTQFGKPVTLSCSQTLNHNVMYWYQQKSSQAPKLLFHYYDKDFNNEADTPDNFQSRRPNTSFCFLDIRSPGLGDTAMYLCATSRVWGGMDSPLHFGNGTRLTVT.

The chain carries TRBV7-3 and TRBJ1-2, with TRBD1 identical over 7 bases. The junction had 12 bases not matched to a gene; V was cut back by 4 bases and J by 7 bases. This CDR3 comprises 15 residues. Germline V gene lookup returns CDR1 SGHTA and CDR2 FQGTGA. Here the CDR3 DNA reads TGTGCCAGCAGCTCAAAACAGGGGCGGGAGGGTGGCTACACCTTC. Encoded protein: CASSSKQGREGGYTF.

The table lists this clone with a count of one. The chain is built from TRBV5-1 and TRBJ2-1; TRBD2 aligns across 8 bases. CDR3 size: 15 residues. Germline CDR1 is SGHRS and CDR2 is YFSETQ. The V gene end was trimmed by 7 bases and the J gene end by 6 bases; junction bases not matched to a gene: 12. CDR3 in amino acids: CASHTGGRRLNEQFF. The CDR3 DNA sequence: TGCGCCAGCCACACGGGGGGGCGACGTCTCAATGAGCAGTTCTTC. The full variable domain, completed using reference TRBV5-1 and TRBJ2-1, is KAGVTQTPRYLIKTRGQQVTLSCSPISGHRSVSWYQQTPGQGLQFLFEYFSETQRNKGNFPGRFSGRQFSNSRSEMNVSTLELGDSALYLCASHTGGRRLNEQFFGPGTRLTVL.

In nucleotides, the CDR3 is TGTGCCAGCAGTGAAGGTCAGTTCACAGATACGCAGTATTTT. Its protein product is CASSEGQFTDTQYF. This rearrangement joins TRBV6-1 to TRBJ2-3; D is unresolved. The CDR3 loop spans 14 amino acids. Trimming took off 1 base at V and 2 bases at J, with 7 bases between the two ends. Per the germline V gene, CDR1 is MNHNS and CDR2 is SASEGT.

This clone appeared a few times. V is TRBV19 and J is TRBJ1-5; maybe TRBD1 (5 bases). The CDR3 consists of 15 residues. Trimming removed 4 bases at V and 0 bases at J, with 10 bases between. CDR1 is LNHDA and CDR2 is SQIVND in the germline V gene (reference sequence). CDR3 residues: CASSTWTHSNQPQHF. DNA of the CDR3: TGTGCCAGTAGTACTTGGACACATAGCAATCAGCCCCAGCATTTT.

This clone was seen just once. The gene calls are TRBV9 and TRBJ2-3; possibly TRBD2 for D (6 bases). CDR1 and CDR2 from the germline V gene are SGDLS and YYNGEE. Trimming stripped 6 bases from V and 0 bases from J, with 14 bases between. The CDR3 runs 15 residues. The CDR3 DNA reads TGTGCCAGCAACCCCGAGGGGACTAGCACAGATACGCAGTATTTT. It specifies CASNPEGTSTDTQYF.

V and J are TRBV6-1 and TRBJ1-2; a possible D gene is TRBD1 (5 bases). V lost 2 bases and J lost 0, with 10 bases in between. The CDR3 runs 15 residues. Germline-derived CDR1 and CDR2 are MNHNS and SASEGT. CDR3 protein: CASSEHRQTNYGYTF. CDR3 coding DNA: TGTGCCAGCAGTGAACATAGACAGACTAACTATGGCTACACCTTC.

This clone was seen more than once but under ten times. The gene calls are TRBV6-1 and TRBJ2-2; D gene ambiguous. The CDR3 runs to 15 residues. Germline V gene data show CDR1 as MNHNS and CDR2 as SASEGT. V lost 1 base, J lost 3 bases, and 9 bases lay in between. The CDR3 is CASSEGDSYTGELFF. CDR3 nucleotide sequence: TGTGCCAGCAGTGAAGGAGACTCATACACCGGGGAGCTGTTTTTT.

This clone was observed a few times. The CDR3: CASSSIQGNEQFF. CDR3 nucleotide sequence: TGTGCCAGCAGTTCTATTCAGGGAAATGAGCAGTTCTTC. The J gene is TRBJ2-1, the V gene TRBV2; D may be TRBD1 (5 bases). The CDR3 is made up of 13 amino acids. V was pared by 5 bases and J by 7 bases, with 12 bases between. CDR1 is SNHLY, CDR2 FYNNEI, per germline.